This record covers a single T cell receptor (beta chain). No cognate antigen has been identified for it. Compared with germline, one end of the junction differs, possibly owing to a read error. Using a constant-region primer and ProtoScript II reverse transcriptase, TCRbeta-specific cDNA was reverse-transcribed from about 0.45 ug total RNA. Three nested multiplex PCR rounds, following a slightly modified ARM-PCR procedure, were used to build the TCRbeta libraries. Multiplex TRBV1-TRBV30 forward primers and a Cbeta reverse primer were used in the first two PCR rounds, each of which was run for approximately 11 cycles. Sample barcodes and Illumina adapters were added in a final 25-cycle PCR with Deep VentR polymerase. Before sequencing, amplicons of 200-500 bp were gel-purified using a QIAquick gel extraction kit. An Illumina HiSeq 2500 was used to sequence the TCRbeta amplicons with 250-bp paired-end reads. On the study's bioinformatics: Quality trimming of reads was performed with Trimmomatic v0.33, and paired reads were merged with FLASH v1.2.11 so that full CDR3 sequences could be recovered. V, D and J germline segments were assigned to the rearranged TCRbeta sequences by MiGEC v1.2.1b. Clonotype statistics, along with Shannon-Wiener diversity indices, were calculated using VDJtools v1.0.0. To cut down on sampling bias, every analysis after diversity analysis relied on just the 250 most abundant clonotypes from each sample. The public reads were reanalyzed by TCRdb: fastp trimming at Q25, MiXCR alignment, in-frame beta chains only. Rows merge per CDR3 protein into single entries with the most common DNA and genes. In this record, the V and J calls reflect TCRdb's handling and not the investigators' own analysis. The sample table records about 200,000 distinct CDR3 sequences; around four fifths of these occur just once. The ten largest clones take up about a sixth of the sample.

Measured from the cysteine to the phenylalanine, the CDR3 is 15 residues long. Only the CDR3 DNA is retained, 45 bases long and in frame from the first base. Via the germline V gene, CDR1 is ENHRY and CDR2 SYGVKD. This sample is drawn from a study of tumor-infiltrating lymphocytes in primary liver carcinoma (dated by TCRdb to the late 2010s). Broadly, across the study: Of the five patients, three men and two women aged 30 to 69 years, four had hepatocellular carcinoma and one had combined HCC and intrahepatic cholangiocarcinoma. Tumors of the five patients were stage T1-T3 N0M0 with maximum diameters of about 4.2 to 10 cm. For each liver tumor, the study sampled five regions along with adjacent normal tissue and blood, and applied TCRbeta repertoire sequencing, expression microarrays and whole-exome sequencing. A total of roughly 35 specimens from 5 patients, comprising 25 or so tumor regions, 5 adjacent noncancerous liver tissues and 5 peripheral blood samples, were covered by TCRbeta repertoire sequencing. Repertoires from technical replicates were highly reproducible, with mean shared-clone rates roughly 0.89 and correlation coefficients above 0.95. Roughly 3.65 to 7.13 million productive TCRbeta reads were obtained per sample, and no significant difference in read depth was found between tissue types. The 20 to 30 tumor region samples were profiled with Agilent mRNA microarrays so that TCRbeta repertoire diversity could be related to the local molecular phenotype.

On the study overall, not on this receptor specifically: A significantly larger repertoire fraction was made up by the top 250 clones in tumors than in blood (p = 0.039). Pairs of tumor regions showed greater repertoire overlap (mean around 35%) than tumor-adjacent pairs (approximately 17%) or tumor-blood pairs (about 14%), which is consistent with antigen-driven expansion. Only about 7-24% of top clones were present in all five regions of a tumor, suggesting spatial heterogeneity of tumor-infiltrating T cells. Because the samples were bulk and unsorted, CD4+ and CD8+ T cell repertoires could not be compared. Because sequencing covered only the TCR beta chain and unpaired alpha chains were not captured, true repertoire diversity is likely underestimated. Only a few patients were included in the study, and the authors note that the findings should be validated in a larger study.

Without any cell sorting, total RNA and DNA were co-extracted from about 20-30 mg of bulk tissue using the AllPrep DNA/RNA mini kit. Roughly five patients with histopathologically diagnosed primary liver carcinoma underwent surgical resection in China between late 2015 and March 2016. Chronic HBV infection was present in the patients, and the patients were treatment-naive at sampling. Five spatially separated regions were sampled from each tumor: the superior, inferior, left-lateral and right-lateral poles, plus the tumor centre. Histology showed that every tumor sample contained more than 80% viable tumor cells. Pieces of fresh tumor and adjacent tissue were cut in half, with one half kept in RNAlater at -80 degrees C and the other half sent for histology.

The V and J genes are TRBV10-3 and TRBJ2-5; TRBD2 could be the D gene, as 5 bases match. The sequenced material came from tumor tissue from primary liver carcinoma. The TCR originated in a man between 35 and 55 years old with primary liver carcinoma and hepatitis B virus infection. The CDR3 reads CAISAVSGSQEIQYF. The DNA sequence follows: TGTGCCATCAGTGCGGTCTCGGGATCTCAAGAGATCCAGTACTTC.